This is a list of T cell receptor beta chains from one sample in a study of CD8+ T cells in alopecia areata. The assay was immunoSEQ multiplex PCR, and TCRdb's table has in-frame clones only and misses some. The profile shows a few hundred thousand clones, about 68% of them singletons. This material consisted of CD4+ T cells sorted from blood, taken at week 0. The receptors come from a human donor with alopecia areata. The CDR3 runs from the conserved cysteine through the conserved F or W. A D gene is named only where the DNA matches it firmly. The size field is filled for only some rows; it gives once, few, many or a size class.

j_call cdr3_length d_call v_call clone_size cdr3_nt cdr3_aa
TRBJ1-4 14 . TRBV4-3 . TGCGCCAGCAGCCAAGCCAGGATTGGGGAAAAACTGTTTTTT CASSQARIGEKLFF
TRBJ2-2 15 TRBD2 TRBV7-2 . TGTGCCAGCAGCCCCACTAGCGGGGGAACCGGGGAGCTGTTTTTT CASSPTSGGTGELFF
TRBJ1-2 14 . TRBV5-8 . TGTGCCAGCAGCTTGGTCCGGGACGGCTATGGCTACACCTTC CASSLVRDGYGYTF
TRBJ1-4 14 . TRBV18 . TGTGCCAGCTCACCACAGGGAACTAATGAAAAACTGTTTTTT CASSPQGTNEKLFF
TRBJ1-2 15 TRBD1 TRBV18 . TGTGCCAGCTCCCCTGGGACAGTGGTTAACTATGGCTACACCTTC CASSPGTVVNYGYTF
TRBJ1-5 18 . TRBV1 . TGCACCAGCAGCCAAGAGGCCATGGGGACAGAAGGCAATCAGCCCCAGCATTTT CTSSQEAMGTEGNQPQHF
TRBJ2-1 12 . TRBV13 . TGTGCCAGCAGCTTGACAGACAATGAGCAGTTCTTC CASSLTDNEQFF
TRBJ2-6 17 TRBD1 TRBV9 . TGTGCCAGCAGCGTGGGACAGGGGGCTTCTGGGGCCAACGTCCTGACTTTC CASSVGQGASGANVLTF
TRBJ1-4 17 TRBD1 TRBV30 once TGTGCCTGGAGTGTAGTCTCCAGGGGGGGTTTTGGTGAAAAACTGTTTTTT CAWSVVSRGGFGEKLFF
TRBJ1-5 14 . TRBV19 . TGTGCCAGTAAGGTGGGCGGTAGCAATCAGCCCCAGCATTTT CASKVGGSNQPQHF
TRBJ1-2 14 TRBD1 TRBV30 . TGTGCCTGGAGTGTACGACAGGGGGCGGATGGCTACACCTTC CAWSVRQGADGYTF
TRBJ1-6 14 . TRBV6-5 . TGTGCCAGCTACTCGGCTTCCAATCGTTCACCCCTCCACTTT CASYSASNRSPLHF
TRBJ1-5 13 . TRBV5-1 . TGCGCCAGCAGCTTGGCCGAGGGGAAGCCCCAGCATTTT CASSLAEGKPQHF
TRBJ1-5 14 . TRBV19 . TGTGCCAGTAGTCAGGCAGGCCGGGGGCAGCCCCAGCATTTT CASSQAGRGQPQHF
TRBJ2-2 16 . TRBV30 . TGTGCCTGGAGTGTATCGGCTCCCAACTCTGGCGGGGAGCTGTTTTTT CAWSVSAPNSGGELFF
TRBJ1-1 13 . TRBV27 . TGTGCCAGCAGTTTATCCTATCATGGCCGGGCTTTCTTT CASSLSYHGRAFF
TRBJ2-2 15 . TRBV7-6 once TGTGCCAGCAGCTTCGGACGGAGGAACACCGGGGAGCTGTTTTTT CASSFGRRNTGELFF
TRBJ1-2 12 . TRBV29-1 . TGCAGCGTTGTAGACCTTTACTATGGCTACACCTTC CSVVDLYYGYTF
TRBJ1-3 13 . TRBV29-1 . TGCAGCGTGGGCGGGCAGGCTGGAAACACCATATATTTT CSVGGQAGNTIYF
TRBJ1-1 14 TRBD1 TRBV29-1 . TGCAGCGTGCAATCCGGGACAGGGGACGCTGAAGCTTTCTTT CSVQSGTGDAEAFF
TRBJ1-2 10 . TRBV20-1 . TGCAGTGCTAGAGGAAATGGCTACACCTTC CSARGNGYTF
TRBJ1-6 16 . TRBV25-1 few TGTGCCAGCAGAGAAGCGGGGATCTCCTATAATTCACCCCTCCACTTT CASREAGISYNSPLHF
TRBJ1-4 13 . TRBV29-1 . TGCAGCGTTGAGAGCGCAACTAATGAAAAACTGTTTTTT CSVESATNEKLFF
TRBJ1-6 15 . TRBV9 once TGTGCCAGCAGCGAGTCCGGGACCGGGTTCTCACCCCTCCACTTT CASSESGTGFSPLHF
TRBJ2-2 16 TRBD1 TRBV5-1 . TGCGCCAGCAGCCTGTCCGGGACAGGGTACCCCGGGGAGCTGTTTTTT CASSLSGTGYPGELFF
TRBJ1-2 16 TRBD1 TRBV5-1 . TGCGCCAGCAGCCTAACCCTGACAGGGGGTGGCTATGGCTACACCTTC CASSLTLTGGGYGYTF
TRBJ2-3 11 . TRBV5-6 . TGTGCCAGCAGGGCAGCAGATACGCAGTATTTT CASRAADTQYF
TRBJ1-5 10 . TRBV2 . TGTGCCAGCACCATCCAGCCCCAGCATTTT CASTIQPQHF
TRBJ2-7 13 . TRBV18 few TGTGCCAGCTCACCACCTCTGGGCTACGAGCAGTACTTC CASSPPLGYEQYF
TRBJ2-7 14 . TRBV29-1 . TGCAGCGTAAAACAAGGGGGGAGCTCCTACGAGCAGTACTTC CSVKQGGSSYEQYF
TRBJ2-5 15 . TRBV30 . TGTGCCTGGAGTGTTCTGAGGGGTTACGGAGAGACCCAGTACTTC CAWSVLRGYGETQYF
TRBJ1-5 13 . TRBV19 . TGTGCCAGTATCGGCGTTGGCGATCAGCCCCAGCATTTT CASIGVGDQPQHF
TRBJ1-1 13 . TRBV29-1 few TGCAGCGCCCAGAGACCTATGAACACTGAAGCTTTCTTT CSAQRPMNTEAFF
TRBJ1-2 15 TRBD1 TRBV7-8 once TGTGCCAGCAGCCCTGGGACAGGGGGCGGCTATGGCTACACCTTC CASSPGTGGGYGYTF
TRBJ2-3 13 . TRBV2 . TGTGCCAGCCCGAGGACGGGGACAGATACGCAGTATTTT CASPRTGTDTQYF
TRBJ2-5 16 . TRBV7-9 . TGTGCCAGCAGCCCAGAGCGACTCCTCCGCGGAGAGACCCAGTACTTC CASSPERLLRGETQYF
TRBJ2-7 13 . TRBV5-6 . TGTGCCAGCAGCTTAAGAGCGTTTAACGAGCAGTACTTC CASSLRAFNEQYF
TRBJ1-2 14 . TRBV30 . TGTGCCTGGAGTGTAGGAGCGGGCGGCTATGGCTACACCTTC CAWSVGAGGYGYTF
TRBJ1-2 13 . TRBV6-1 . TGTGCCAGCAGTGAAGCTGGGGACTATGGCTACACCTTC CASSEAGDYGYTF
TRBJ2-7 15 . TRBV15 . TGTGCCACCAGCAGAGGAGACAGCGTACTCTACGAGCAGTACTTC CATSRGDSVLYEQYF
TRBJ2-6 15 TRBD1 TRBV2 once TGTGCCAGCAGCTTTACAGGGGGAGGGGCCAACGTCCTGACTTTC CASSFTGGGANVLTF
TRBJ2-3 15 TRBD2 TRBV7-2 . TGTGCCAGCAGCCCTCTGGCGGGGGGCACAGATACGCAGTATTTT CASSPLAGGTDTQYF